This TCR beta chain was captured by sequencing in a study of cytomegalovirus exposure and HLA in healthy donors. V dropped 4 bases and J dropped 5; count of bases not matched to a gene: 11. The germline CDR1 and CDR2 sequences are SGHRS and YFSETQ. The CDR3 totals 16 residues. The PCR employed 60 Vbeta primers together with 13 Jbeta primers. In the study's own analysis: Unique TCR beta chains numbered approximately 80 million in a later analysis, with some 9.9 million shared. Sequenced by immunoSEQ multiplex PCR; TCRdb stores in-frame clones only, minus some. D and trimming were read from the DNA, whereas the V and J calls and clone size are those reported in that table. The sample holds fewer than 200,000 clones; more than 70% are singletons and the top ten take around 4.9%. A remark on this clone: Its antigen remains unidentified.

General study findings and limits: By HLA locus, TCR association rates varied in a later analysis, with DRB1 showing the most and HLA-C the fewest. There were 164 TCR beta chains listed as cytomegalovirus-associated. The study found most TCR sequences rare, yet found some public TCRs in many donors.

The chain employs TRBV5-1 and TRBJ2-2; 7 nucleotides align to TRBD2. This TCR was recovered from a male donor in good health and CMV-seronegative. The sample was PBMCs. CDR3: CASSQERGRGTGELFF. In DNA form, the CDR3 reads TGCGCCAGCAGCCAGGAGCGGGGCCGGGGGACCGGGGAGCTGTTTTTT.